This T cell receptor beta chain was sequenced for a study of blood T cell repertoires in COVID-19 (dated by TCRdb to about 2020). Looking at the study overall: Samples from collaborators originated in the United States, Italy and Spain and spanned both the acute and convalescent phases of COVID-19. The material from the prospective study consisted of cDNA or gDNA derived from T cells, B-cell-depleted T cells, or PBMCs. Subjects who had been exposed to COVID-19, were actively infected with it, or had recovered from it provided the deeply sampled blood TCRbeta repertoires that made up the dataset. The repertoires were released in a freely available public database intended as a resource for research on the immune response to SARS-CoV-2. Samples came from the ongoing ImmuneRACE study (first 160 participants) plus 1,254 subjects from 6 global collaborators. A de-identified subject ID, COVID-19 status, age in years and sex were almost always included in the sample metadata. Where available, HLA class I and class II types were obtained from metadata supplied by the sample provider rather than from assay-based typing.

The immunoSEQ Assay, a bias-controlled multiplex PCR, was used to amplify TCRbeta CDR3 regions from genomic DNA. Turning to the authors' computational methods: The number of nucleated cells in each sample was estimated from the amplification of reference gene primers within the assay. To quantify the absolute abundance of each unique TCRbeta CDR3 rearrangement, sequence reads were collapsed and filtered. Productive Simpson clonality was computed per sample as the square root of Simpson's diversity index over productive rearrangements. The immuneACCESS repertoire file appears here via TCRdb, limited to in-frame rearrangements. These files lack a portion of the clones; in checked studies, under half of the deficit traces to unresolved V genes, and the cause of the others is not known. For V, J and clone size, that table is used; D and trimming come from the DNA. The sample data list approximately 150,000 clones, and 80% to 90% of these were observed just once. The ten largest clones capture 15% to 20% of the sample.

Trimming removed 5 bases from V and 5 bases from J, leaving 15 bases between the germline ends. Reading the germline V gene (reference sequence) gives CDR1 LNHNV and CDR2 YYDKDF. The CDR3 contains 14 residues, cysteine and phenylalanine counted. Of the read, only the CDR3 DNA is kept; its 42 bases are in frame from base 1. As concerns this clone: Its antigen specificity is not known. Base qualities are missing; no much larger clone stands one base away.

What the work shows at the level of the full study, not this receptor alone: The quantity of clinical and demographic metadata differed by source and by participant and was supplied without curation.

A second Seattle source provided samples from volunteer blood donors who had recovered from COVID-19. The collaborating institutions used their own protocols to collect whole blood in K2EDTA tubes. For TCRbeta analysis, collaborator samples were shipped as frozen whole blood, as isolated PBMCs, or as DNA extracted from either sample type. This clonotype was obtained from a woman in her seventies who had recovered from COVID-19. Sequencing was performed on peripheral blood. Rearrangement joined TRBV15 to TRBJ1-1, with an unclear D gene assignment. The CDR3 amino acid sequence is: CATSPAAGGTEAFF. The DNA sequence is TGTGCCACCAGCCCCGCAGCCGGAGGGACTGAAGCTTTCTTT.